The sequence of this TCR beta chain was determined in a study of T cells after yellow fever vaccination. Points from the study as a whole: The secondary T-cell response peaked on day 5, not day 15, but was weaker. Primary-vaccination clones mostly resurfaced post-booster (96% CD4, approximately 89% CD8).

Germline V lookup: CDR1 DFQATT, CDR2 SNEGSKA (reference sequence). V lost 5 bases and J lost 6, with 10 bases in between. The CDR3 contains 12 residues. Universal primer sites and UMIs were introduced during 5'RACE template-switching synthesis of TCR cDNA. From the 5' RACE reads, TCRdb called clonotypes with MiXCR, one entry per CDR3 protein. Among a few hundred thousand distinct CDR3 sequences listed, roughly 7.5% were seen once. Comment on this clonotype: The target antigen is unknown.

The clonotype comes from a man in his late teens or twenties who received the YFV17D yellow fever vaccine. The chain recombines TRBV20-1 with TRBJ2-2, with D unresolved. The source was PBMCs, collected about 41 days after the first yellow fever vaccination. CDR3 in amino acids: CSAAGSSGELFF. The CDR3 DNA reads as TGCAGTGCTGCTGGCTCGTCCGGGGAGCTGTTTTTT.